Listed here are 10 T cell receptor beta chains from one sample, sequenced in a study of cytomegalovirus exposure and HLA in healthy donors. Primers included in the PCR were 60 Vbeta and 13 Jbeta primers. Sequencing used immunoSEQ multiplex PCR; TCRdb keeps in-frame clones, though not all of them. Of about 120,000 clones in the sample, 9% to 10% are singletons; the top ten hold 2.5% to 3.5%. Sequences were obtained from PBMCs. These TCRs come from a man aged 25 to 45 in good health and CMV-seronegative.

The chain links TRBV10-2 to TRBJ1-1; D is possibly TRBD1 (6 bases). Trimming shortened V by 7 bases and J by 6 bases, and 15 bases separated the two germline ends. This CDR3 has 13 amino acids. Germline assignment: CDR1 WSHSY and CDR2 SAAADI. The CDR3 DNA reads as TGCGCCAGCACCAGCAGGGGATACGCTGAAGCTTTCTTT. Protein sequence: CASTSRGYAEAFF.

This clone was detected only a few times. The genes are TRBV10-1 and TRBJ2-7; TRBD1 matches at 8 bases. The CDR3 is 15 amino acids. CDR1 is WNHNN, CDR2 SYGVQD, per germline (reference sequence). V dropped 5 bases and J dropped 3; count of bases not matched to a gene: 9. The CDR3 sequence is CASSNRTGPYYEQYF. DNA for the CDR3: TGCGCCAGCAGTAATCGGACAGGGCCCTACTACGAGCAGTACTTC.

The gene calls are TRBV5-4 and TRBJ2-3, with 11 bases fitting TRBD2. The V segment lost 4 bases and the J segment 2 bases; nucleotides outside the gene matches: 6. Germline values: CDR1 SGHNT, CDR2 YYREEE (reference sequence). The length of the CDR3 is 16 residues. In nucleotides, the CDR3 is TGTGCCAGCAGCCTAGGACTAGCGGGCTACACAGATACGCAGTATTTT. Residues: CASSLGLAGYTDTQYF. Combining the CDR3 with reference TRBV5-4 and TRBJ2-3 gives the whole variable domain ETGVTQSPTHLIKTRGQQVTLRCSSQSGHNTVSWYQQALGQGPQFIFQYYREEENGRGNFPPRFSGLQFPNYSSELNVNALELDDSALYLCASSLGLAGYTDTQYFGPGTRLTVL.

This clone was seen only once. V gene TRBV7-2 combines with J gene TRBJ2-5; a possible D gene is TRBD2 (5 bases). The J call could be wrong; TRBJ2-7 is a better fit for the DNA end. Germline CDR1 SGHTA, CDR2 FQGNSA. CDR3 length: 13 amino acids. The CDR3 sequence is CASSGGGSYEQYF. CDR3 in DNA: TGTGCCAGCAGCGGAGGCGGATCCTACGAGCAGTACTTC.

Turning to this clone: An end of the junction does not agree with germline; a read error may underlie this. Distinct nucleotide sequences in the sample also encode this CDR3. The V gene is TRBV6-1, the J gene TRBJ1-1, with a tentative D call TRBD1 (6 bases). CDR1 MNHNS and CDR2 SASEGT come from the germline V gene. This CDR3 has 16 residues. The CDR3 loop is CASSESGWQGWAEAFF. CDR3 bases: TGTGCCAGCAGTGAATCGGGTTGGCAGGGGTGGGCTGAGGCTTTCTTT.

V is TRBV25-1 and J is TRBJ1-1; no reliable D call. This CDR3 is 13 amino acids long. Germline V gene sequence: CDR1 MGHDK, CDR2 SYGVNS. V gave up 5 bases and J gave up 0 bases, with 7 bases separating them. This chain's CDR3 is CASSQTMNTEAFF. As DNA, the CDR3 is TGTGCCAGCAGTCAAACTATGAACACTGAAGCTTTCTTT.

This clone has a handful of counts. The rearrangement joins TRBV18 to TRBJ2-5; 7 bases align to TRBD1. CDR1 KGHSH and CDR2 LQKENI come from the germline V gene. The CDR3 extends over 13 amino acids. The V and J ends lost 4 bases and 3 bases, in that order; junction bases with no gene match: 2. The CDR3 bases are TGTGCCAGCTCACTGGGACAGAAAGAGACCCAGTACTTC. Its protein product is CASSLGQKETQYF.

This chain uses TRBV6-1 with TRBJ1-4; maybe TRBD1 (5 bases). Germline V gives CDR1 MNHNS, CDR2 SASEGT. The CDR3 is 14 residues long. The germline V and J ends were trimmed by 2 bases and 5 bases, with 9 bases remaining between them. The CDR3 nucleotides are TGTGCCAGCAGTGAAAGGGGCCGGAATGAAAAACTGTTTTTT. This gives the protein CASSERGRNEKLFF.

This clone was seen only a few times. Here the CDR3 DNA reads TGTGCCAGCAGCGCTTACCAGGAGGTTGAAAAACTGTTTTTT. Its translation is CASSAYQEVEKLFF. The chain couples TRBV5-4 to TRBJ1-4; no definite D call. V dropped 4 bases and J dropped 7 bases, with 14 bases sitting between them. CDR3 size: 14 residues. Germline V gives CDR1 SGHNT, CDR2 YYREEE (reference sequence).

This clone was seen more than once but under ten times. The V and J genes are TRBV11-2 and TRBJ1-2, with TRBD1 matching over 9 bases. V gave up 5 bases and J gave up 8 bases; unmatched junction bases: 12. Germline V gene sequence: CDR1 SGHAT, CDR2 FQNNGV. This CDR3 has 15 residues. CDR3 protein: CASSPNRGLWRGYTF. CDR3 DNA sequence: TGTGCCAGCAGCCCCAACAGGGGGCTTTGGAGGGGCTACACCTTC.